This T cell receptor beta chain was sequenced in a study of cytomegalovirus exposure and HLA in healthy donors. The CDR3 is made up of 13 amino acids. V shed 3 bases and J 5 bases; nucleotides not matched to a gene: 3. CDR1 and CDR2 from the germline V gene are SGHNT and YYREEE (reference sequence). General study findings and limits: With high specificity and sensitivity, the classifier reportedly diagnosed cytomegalovirus status.

PCR was performed using 60 Vbeta and 13 Jbeta primers. In the original analysis: There were 80 million to 95 million unique TCR beta chains by a later count, and some 11 million of them were shared. Sequenced by immunoSEQ multiplex PCR; TCRdb stores in-frame clones only, minus some. The V and J calls and the clone size are those of that table, but D and trimming were determined from the DNA. The sample carries some 120,000 clones, around 80% recorded once. This clone has only a few counts. The antigen remains unidentified. This clonotype originated in a young man in good health and CMV-seronegative. Specimen: PBMCs. This chain connects TRBV5-4 to TRBJ1-1, with 8 nucleotides matching TRBD1. The chain's CDR3 is CASSYQGATEAFF. The CDR3 DNA follows: TGTGCCAGCAGCTACCAGGGGGCAACTGAAGCTTTCTTT.